Listed here is a single T cell receptor beta chain. Its antigen is undetermined. This sample stems from a study of T-cell reconstitution after alpha-beta-depleted transplantation in children. As it was prepared, the TCRbeta library received unique molecular identifiers. A single record per CDR3 protein comes from TCRdb applying MiXCR to the PCR reads. Of 200,000 to 300,000 distinct CDR3 sequences listed, over 20% are singletons. Findings and limits, study-wide: Roughly two months post-transplant, alpha-beta T cells reportedly originated from several hundred graft clones that had expanded.

Material: PBMCs, obtained before TCRalphabeta/CD19-depleted stem cell transplant. The origin of this receptor is a girl aged 2 to 10 with Fanconi anemia, due to receive a stem cell transplant.

The CDR3 DNA reads as TGCAGTGCTAGAGATCTGGGACTCCAAGAGACCCAGTACTTC. Its protein is CSARDLGLQETQYF. This chain uses TRBV20-1 with TRBJ2-5, with TRBD2 as a possible D gene (6 bases). This CDR3 comprises 14 residues. The germline CDR1 and CDR2 sequences are DFQATT and SNEGSKA (reference sequence). Trimming removed 0 bases at V and 1 base at J, with 9 bases between.